These 32 T cell receptor beta chains originate from one sample sequenced in a study of shared clonotypes between healthy human individuals. Terminally differentiated effector memory CD45RA+ cells were excluded from the naive CD8 cells, which were CD45RO-negative and positively selected for CCR7. Sequencing used immunoSEQ multiplex PCR; TCRdb keeps in-frame clones, though not all of them. This table has about 1,800,000 clones, approximately 94% appearing once. The specimen sequenced was naive CD8+ T cells sorted from blood. Receptor source: a man between 18 and 35 years old in good health.

The chain has TRBV28 and TRBJ2-1; 9 nucleotides align to TRBD2. The CDR3 sequence is 14 residues long. CDR1 MDHEN and CDR2 SYDVKM come from the germline V gene. V shed 2 bases, J shed 6 bases, and the junction held 2 bases outside the gene matches. The CDR3 loop reads CASSLLAGSNEQFF. The CDR3 coding sequence is TGTGCCAGCAGTTTACTAGCGGGGTCCAATGAGCAGTTCTTC.

CDR3: CASSYGTGELFF. The CDR3 nucleotides are TGTGCCAGCAGCTACGGGACCGGGGAGCTGTTTTTT. The rearrangement links TRBV5-6 to TRBJ2-2; D is unresolved. With 3 bases removed from V and 5 bases from J, the gap between germline ends came to 5 bases. This CDR3 contains 12 residues. Germline V CDR1 and CDR2: SGHDT, YYEEEE.

Worth noting for this clone: At the DNA level, this CDR3 is encoded by other sequences in the same sample as well. V and J are TRBV9 and TRBJ1-1, with D unclear. The CDR3 totals 13 residues. Germline V CDR1 and CDR2: SGDLS, YYNGEE. The ends were cut back, 2 bases at V and 1 base at J, with 6 bases in the middle. The CDR3 here is CASSVRENTEAFF. CDR3 sequence (DNA): TGTGCCAGCAGCGTCAGAGAGAACACTGAAGCTTTCTTT.

The gene calls are TRBV28 and TRBJ2-7; no reliable D call. V gave up 5 bases and J gave up 3 bases, with 14 bases separating them. The CDR3 runs 14 residues. Germline V gene data show CDR1 as MDHEN and CDR2 as SYDVKM. The DNA for the CDR3 is TGTGCCAGCAGTCCAAGAATTGGGTTCTACGAGCAGTACTTC. The encoded protein is CASSPRIGFYEQYF.

The chain carries TRBV6-6 and TRBJ2-7, with TRBD2 as a possible D gene (6 bases). CDR3 length equals 14 residues. The V gene lost 8 bases and the J gene lost 0 bases, with 14 bases spanning the gap. CDR1 is MNHNY, CDR2 SVGAGI, per germline (reference sequence). The CDR3 loop is CASEPSGVSYEQYF. CDR3 DNA: TGTGCCAGCGAACCTTCGGGGGTCTCCTACGAGCAGTACTTC.

J is TRBJ2-5 and V is TRBV4-3; 8 bases line up with TRBD2. This CDR3 contains 15 residues. The V and J ends lost 4 bases and 2 bases, in that order; junction bases with no gene match: 6. Germline assignment: CDR1 LGHNA and CDR2 YSLEER. The CDR3 coding sequence is TGCGCCAGCAGCCTAACTAGCGGAACACAAGAGACCCAGTACTTC. It encodes CASSLTSGTQETQYF.

The chain recombines TRBV4-3 with TRBJ2-2, with 9 nucleotides matching TRBD2. Trimming removed 1 base from V and 2 bases from J; junction bases left unmatched: 14. The germline V gene encodes CDR1 LGHNA and CDR2 YSLEER. The CDR3 extends over 20 amino acids. The CDR3 here is CASSQGFKQASGKNTGELFF. In nucleotides, the CDR3 is TGCGCCAGCAGCCAAGGGTTTAAGCAGGCTAGCGGGAAAAACACCGGGGAGCTGTTTTTT.

The CDR3 region is CASSLGPSGNYEQYF. CDR3 bases: TGTGCCAGCAGCTTGGGTCCTTCAGGGAACTACGAGCAGTACTTC. The chain is built from TRBV7-2 and TRBJ2-7, with D possibly being TRBD1 (5 bases). Germline assignment: CDR1 SGHTA and CDR2 FQGNSA. The V gene lost 3 bases and the J gene lost 3 bases, with 15 bases spanning the gap. This CDR3 has 15 residues.

This sequence joins TRBV27 and TRBJ2-4, with 7 bases identical to TRBD1. The trim removed 2 bases at V and 5 bases at J, leaving 3 bases unmatched. The CDR3 extends over 14 amino acids. Germline V lookup: CDR1 MNHEY, CDR2 SMNVEV (reference sequence). The CDR3 loop reads CASSLRGPENIQYF. Here the CDR3 DNA reads TGTGCCAGCAGTTTAAGGGGGCCGGAAAACATTCAGTACTTC.

The rearrangement links TRBV7-9 to TRBJ2-7; 14 positions agree with TRBD2. The V segment lost 3 bases and the J segment 1 base; nucleotides outside the gene matches: 5. Germline-derived CDR1 and CDR2 are SEHNR and FQNEAQ (reference sequence). The CDR3 contains 17 residues. The CDR3 nucleotides are TGTGCCAGCAGCTTGGGACTAGCGGGAGAGGCGTCCTACGAGCAGTACTTC. Residues: CASSLGLAGEASYEQYF.

This rearrangement joins TRBV4-3 to TRBJ2-7; D is uncertain. CDR1 is LGHNA and CDR2 is YSLEER in the germline V gene. The CDR3 sequence is 15 residues long. Between the trimmed V and J ends, which lost 4 bases and 0 bases, there was a span of 13 bases. Here the CDR3 DNA reads TGCGCCAGCAGCCCCCAGATTGGTAGCTCCTACGAGCAGTACTTC. Translated: CASSPQIGSSYEQYF.

V gene TRBV5-4 combines with J gene TRBJ2-7, with D perhaps assigned TRBD1 or TRBD2 (7 bases each). V lost 2 bases and J 4 bases, leaving 16 bases between the germline ends. The CDR3 extends over 15 amino acids. Germline CDR1 and CDR2: SGHNT and YYREEE (reference sequence). The CDR3 nucleotides read TGTGCCAGCAGCTTCAGGGGGGGCGCTCAATACGAGCAGTACTTC. Residues: CASSFRGGAQYEQYF.

This chain uses TRBV4-1 with TRBJ2-7; a possible D gene is TRBD2 (7 bases). V gave up 0 bases and J gave up 6 bases, with 15 bases separating them. The CDR3 totals 15 residues. Germline V gives CDR1 MGHRA, CDR2 YSYEKL. The CDR3 coding sequence is TGCGCCAGCAGCCAAGATCGAGGGGGGGCCGGCGAGCAGTACTTC. This gives the protein CASSQDRGGAGEQYF.

V is TRBV5-4 and J is TRBJ1-1, with a weak D call TRBD1 (6 bases). Per the germline V gene, CDR1 is SGHNT and CDR2 is YYREEE (reference sequence). CDR3 length: 13 residues. Trimming stripped 4 bases from V and 6 bases from J, with 13 bases between. As DNA, the CDR3 is TGTGCCAGCAGCCATCAGGGGAGACCTGAAGCTTTCTTT. Its protein is CASSHQGRPEAFF. Full variable domain (rest looked up from reference TRBV5-4 and TRBJ1-1): ETGVTQSPTHLIKTRGQQVTLRCSSQSGHNTVSWYQQALGQGPQFIFQYYREEENGRGNFPPRFSGLQFPNYSSELNVNALELDDSALYLCASSHQGRPEAFFGQGTRLTVV.

The rearrangement joins TRBV4-3 to TRBJ1-2, with D possibly TRBD1 on 6 matching bases. Per germline, CDR1 LGHNA and CDR2 YSLEER. There are 15 residues in the CDR3. V lost 2 bases to trimming and J lost 0 bases, with 10 bases between them. The CDR3 protein is CASSQWDTANYGYTF. The CDR3 nucleotides read TGCGCCAGCAGCCAATGGGACACCGCTAACTATGGCTACACCTTC.

About this clone itself: Additional DNA sequences in this sample encode the identical CDR3. V and J are TRBV19 and TRBJ1-1, with no clear D. CDR3 size: 13 residues. Per germline, CDR1 LNHDA and CDR2 SQIVND (reference sequence). V lost 2 bases to trimming and J lost 2 bases, with 6 bases between them. CDR3 in DNA: TGTGCCAGTAGTATAACCGAAAACACTGAAGCTTTCTTT. This encodes CASSITENTEAFF.

Only one count was recorded for this clone. V is TRBV6-5 and J is TRBJ2-4; 8 nucleotides align to TRBD2. Germline CDR1 and CDR2: MNHEY and SVGAGI. This CDR3 contains 14 residues. The junction had 5 bases not matched to a gene; V was cut back by 5 bases and J by 5 bases. The CDR3 protein is CASSAGGEENIQYF. DNA for the CDR3: TGTGCCAGCAGTGCCGGGGGGGAGGAAAACATTCAGTACTTC.

This sequence joins TRBV7-8 and TRBJ2-6, with D perhaps being TRBD1 or TRBD2 (5 bases each). Germline lookup yields CDR1 SGHVS and CDR2 FQNEAQ. The CDR3 length is 15 residues. The ends were cut back, 6 bases at V and 0 bases at J, with 9 bases in the middle. The CDR3 sequence is CASRPGSSGANVLTF. The CDR3 coding sequence is TGTGCCAGCAGGCCAGGGAGCTCTGGGGCCAACGTCCTGACTTTC.

The J gene is TRBJ2-5, the V gene TRBV13, with TRBD1 matching 9 bases. J was trimmed by 4 bases and V by 6 bases; bases with no gene match: 6. Germline CDR1 PRHDT, CDR2 FYEKMQ (reference sequence). This CDR3 has 14 residues. The CDR3 loop reads CASRYTGGTETQYF. DNA of the CDR3: TGTGCCAGCAGGTATACAGGGGGCACAGAGACCCAGTACTTC.

The chain couples TRBV4-3 to TRBJ1-1, with 8 positions matching TRBD1. V trimming: 0 bases; J trimming: 5 bases; junction bases outside the gene matches: 8. The CDR3 contains 16 residues. Per germline, CDR1 LGHNA and CDR2 YSLEER. This CDR3 is CASSQDRQGSGTEAFF. The CDR3 bases are TGCGCCAGCAGCCAAGATCGACAGGGGTCTGGGACTGAAGCTTTCTTT.

The chain employs TRBV4-2 and TRBJ2-1, with TRBD2 matching over 9 bases. V shed 3 bases, J shed 7 bases, and the junction held 16 bases outside the gene matches. The CDR3 covers 18 residues. Germline assignment: CDR1 LGHNA and CDR2 YNFKEQ. The CDR3 loop is CASSHRLLAGVDENEQFF. DNA for the CDR3: TGTGCCAGCAGCCACCGTCTATTAGCGGGAGTCGATGAAAATGAGCAGTTCTTC.

This chain links TRBV11-2 with TRBJ1-2; 7 positions match TRBD1. There are 14 residues in the CDR3. After removal of 4 bases from V and 6 bases from J, the junction contained 8 bases not matched to a gene. CDR1 SGHAT and CDR2 FQNNGV come from the germline V gene. CDR3 nucleotides: TGTGCCAGCAGCTCCCGAGACAGGGAAGATGGCTACACCTTC. This encodes CASSSRDREDGYTF.

The CDR3 bases are TGCAGCGTTGAATCCCGCTACGAGCAGTACTTC. Its translation: CSVESRYEQYF. The chain uses TRBV29-1 and TRBJ2-7, with D hard to call. The CDR3 has 11 amino acids. V lost 2 bases to trimming and J lost 3 bases, with 5 bases between them. Germline CDR1 reads SQVTM; CDR2 reads ANQGSEA.

The genes are TRBV5-6 and TRBJ2-2, with TRBD2 matching over 7 bases. The CDR3 covers 16 residues. CDR1 SGHDT and CDR2 YYEEEE come from the germline V gene. The trim removed 3 bases at V and 4 bases at J, leaving 9 bases unmatched. In DNA form, the CDR3 reads TGTGCCAGCAGCTGGGGACTAACAGCGGGCACCGGGGAGCTGTTTTTT. Its protein is CASSWGLTAGTGELFF.

This chain uses TRBV19 with TRBJ2-7, with D tentatively TRBD1 or TRBD2 (5 bases each). From germline, CDR1 is LNHDA and CDR2 SQIVND (reference sequence). This CDR3 has 13 amino acids. Trimming took off 6 bases at V and 3 bases at J, with 12 bases between the two ends. In DNA form, the CDR3 reads TGTGCCAGTAGCCCGGGACCGCTCTACGAGCAGTACTTC. Its translation is CASSPGPLYEQYF.

The chain uses TRBV5-8 and TRBJ1-4; D unclear. The germline V gene has CDR1 SGHTS and CDR2 YDEGEE. The length of the CDR3 is 15 residues. The V gene lost 3 bases and the J gene lost 0 bases, with 9 bases spanning the gap. CDR3 DNA: TGTGCCAGCAGCTCTGAAACAGCAACTAATGAAAAACTGTTTTTT. Translation gives CASSSETATNEKLFF. The full variable domain, with the rest looked up from reference TRBV5-8 and TRBJ1-4, is EAGVTQSPTHLIKTRGQQATLRCSPISGHTSVYWYQQALGLGLQFLLWYDEGEERNRGNFPPRFSGRQFPNYSSELNVNALELEDSALYLCASSSETATNEKLFFGSGTQLSVL.

The J gene is TRBJ2-2, the V gene TRBV13; TRBD2 aligns across 11 bases. V gave up 4 bases and J gave up 4 bases; unmatched junction bases: 5. Germline V gives CDR1 PRHDT, CDR2 FYEKMQ (reference sequence). This CDR3 region has 16 residues. The CDR3 loop reads CASSSTSGGPTGELFF. DNA for the CDR3: TGTGCCAGCAGCTCCACTAGCGGGGGCCCCACCGGGGAGCTGTTTTTT. Drawing the rest from reference TRBV13 and TRBJ2-2, the complete variable domain is AAGVIQSPRHLIKEKRETATLKCYPIPRHDTVYWYQQGPGQDPQFLISFYEKMQSDKGSIPDRFSAQQFSDYHSELNMSSLELGDSALYFCASSSTSGGPTGELFFGEGSRLTVL.

The CDR3 bases are TGTGCCAGCAGCTCACTCGCGGGGGGGCTAGAGACCCAGTACTTC. Translated: CASSSLAGGLETQYF. The V and J genes are TRBV7-9 and TRBJ2-5, with 9 bases aligning to TRBD2. The V and J ends lost 4 bases and 4 bases, in that order; junction bases with no gene match: 7. Per germline, CDR1 SEHNR and CDR2 FQNEAQ (reference sequence). This CDR3 has 15 residues. Full variable domain (missing parts from reference TRBV7-9 and TRBJ2-5): DTGVSQNPRHKITKRGQNVTFRCDPISEHNRLYWYRQTLGQGPEFLTYFQNEAQLEKSRLLSDRFSAERPKGSFSTLEIQRTEQGDSAMYLCASSSLAGGLETQYFGPGTRLLVL.

This clone came up once. This specimen includes other DNA sequences encoding the same CDR3. This chain joins TRBV11-2 and TRBJ2-5; tentatively, D is TRBD2 (5 bases). Deletions cut 3 bases from V and 5 bases from J, with 7 bases between. Germline loops: CDR1 SGHAT, CDR2 FQNNGV. This CDR3 contains 12 residues. Written as DNA, the CDR3 is TGTGCCAGCAGCTTGGACTCGGAGACCCAGTACTTC. It codes for CASSLDSETQYF. Drawing the rest from reference TRBV11-2 and TRBJ2-5, the complete variable domain is EAGVAQSPRYKIIEKRQSVAFWCNPISGHATLYWYQQILGQGPKLLIQFQNNGVVDDSQLPKDRFSAERLKGVDSTLKIQPAKLEDSAVYLCASSLDSETQYFGPGTRLLVL.

Comment on this clone: The sample carries other DNA sequences with the same CDR3. This chain joins TRBV28 and TRBJ2-1; D gene uncertain. Germline V CDR1 and CDR2: MDHEN, SYDVKM. Between the trimmed V and J ends, which lost 5 bases and 2 bases, there was a span of 1 base. The CDR3 spans 11 residues. DNA of the CDR3: TGTGCCAGCAGTCCCTACAATGAGCAGTTCTTC. Translation: CASSPYNEQFF.

The chain links TRBV30 to TRBJ2-1, with D hard to call. The germline CDR1 and CDR2 sequences are GTSNPN and SVGIG (reference sequence). The CDR3 sequence is 13 residues long. V lost 0 bases to trimming and J lost 5 bases, with 8 bases between them. The CDR3 region is CAWSVGPNNEQFF. In nucleotides, the CDR3 is TGTGCCTGGAGTGTAGGCCCGAACAATGAGCAGTTCTTC. Full variable domain (missing parts from reference TRBV30 and TRBJ2-1): SQTIHQWPATLVQPVGSPLSLECTVEGTSNPNLYWYRQAAGRGLQLLFYSVGIGQISSEVPQNLSASRPQDRQFILSSKKLLLSDSGFYLCAWSVGPNNEQFFGPGTRLTVL.

This chain connects TRBV29-1 to TRBJ2-3; 7 bases map to TRBD2. The junction had 10 bases not matched to a gene; V was cut back by 7 bases and J by 0 bases. The CDR3 is 15 residues long. The V gene's germline CDR1 is SQVTM and CDR2 ANQGSEA. CDR3 nucleotide sequence: TGCAGCGCCCCTGGGGGGGTAATAAGCACAGATACGCAGTATTTT. This sequence encodes CSAPGGVISTDTQYF.